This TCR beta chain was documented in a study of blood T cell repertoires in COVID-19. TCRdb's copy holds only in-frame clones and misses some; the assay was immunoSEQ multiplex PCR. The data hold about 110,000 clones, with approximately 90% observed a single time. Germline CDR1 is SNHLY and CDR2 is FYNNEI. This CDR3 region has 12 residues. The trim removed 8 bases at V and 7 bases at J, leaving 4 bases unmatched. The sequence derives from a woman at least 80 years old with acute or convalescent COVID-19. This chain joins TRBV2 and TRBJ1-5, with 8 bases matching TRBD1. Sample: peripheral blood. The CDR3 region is CASRQGAQPQHF. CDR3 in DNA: TGTGCCAGCCGGCAGGGGGCCCAGCCCCAGCATTTT.